The TCR beta chain under discussion was sequenced for a study of cytomegalovirus exposure and HLA in healthy donors. PCR used 60 Vbeta primers and 13 Jbeta primers. TCRdb's copy holds only in-frame clones and misses some; the assay was immunoSEQ multiplex PCR. Of under 200,000 clones listed, roughly 79% are singletons. The CDR3 covers 12 residues. Between the trimmed V and J ends, which lost 6 bases and 5 bases, there was a span of 10 bases. The V gene's germline CDR1 is MDHEN and CDR2 SYDVKM. This clone has more than one count but fewer than ten. This specimen includes other DNA sequences encoding the same CDR3.

The source is a woman aged 45-59 years in good health and CMV-seropositive. The chain couples TRBV28 to TRBJ1-2; a possible D gene is TRBD1 (6 bases). Sequenced: PBMCs. The CDR3 sequence is CASSQTGYGYTF. The CDR3 DNA reads TGTGCCAGCAGCCAGACAGGTTATGGCTACACCTTC.